This TCR beta chain was profiled in a study of tumor-infiltrating lymphocytes in localized non-small cell lung cancer (dated by TCRdb to the early 2020s). Some background on the complete study: Patients whose samples were collected after neoadjuvant chemotherapy, as well as both smokers and never-smokers and several histologies, were included in the cohort. Each patient provided resected tumor tissue plus uninvolved lung tissue from the same patient, with the uninvolved lung tissue described as non-adjacent to the tumor. The same patients underwent several integrated assays, with TCR sequencing performed together with flow cytometry, multiplex immunofluorescence, RNA-seq, exome sequencing and proteomics. The overall ICON cohort comprised fewer than 170 surgical patients with localized non-small cell lung cancer whose tumors were resected. The paired tumor versus uninvolved lung comparison of immunoSEQ T-cell fraction included under 60 patients. What the study reported, not specific to this receptor: TCRbeta sequencing supported higher T cell infiltration in tumors than in uninvolved lung tissue, consistent with immunofluorescence CD3 counts. Recurrence-free survival showed no association with tumor T-cell fraction measured by TCR sequencing (p = 0.61). No difference in TCR-derived T-cell fraction was observed between the flow cytometry-defined immunotypes IM1 (good prognosis) and IM2 (poor prognosis). Assay coverage differed among patients according to how much tissue was available, so only a subset of the cohort had TCR sequencing. Because different assays used different pieces of the same tissue, technical variation could not be distinguished from intratumor heterogeneity.

V sheds 4 bases and J sheds 2 bases, leaving 12 bases between their ends. According to the germline V gene, CDR1 reads MNHNS and CDR2 reads SASEGT. From the cysteine through the phenylalanine, the CDR3 covers 14 amino acids. The only DNA kept is the CDR3, 42 bases in frame from the first base. With respect to this clone: This clone's antigen is unknown. No much larger clone is present one base from it, and per-base qualities are unavailable.

The T-cell fraction in tumor and uninvolved lung tissue was provided by TCR sequencing with the immunoSEQ assay. The published analysis was carried out like this. For survival analysis, patients were divided into high (upper tertile) and low (lower two tertiles) T-cell fraction groups, which were compared by log-rank test. A signed-rank test was used to test differences in T-cell fraction between paired tumor and uninvolved lung samples. TCRdb retrieved this table from immuneACCESS and kept in-frame rearrangements only. Not all clones are present; in checked studies, unresolved V genes account for under half, and no reason is known for the remainder. The V and J calls and clone size come from that table; D and trimming were worked out from the DNA. For this sample there are 9,500 to 15,000 clones; 78% appear just once. Roughly 4.5% of the sample comes from the top ten. ICON enrollment began in early 2016, and the last patient was enrolled in the second half of 2018. From a subcohort of 70 or so patients, fresh tumor and matched uninvolved tissue were collected for in-depth immune analyses, including TCR sequencing. DNA isolated from bulk tissue, without cell sorting, was used for TCR sequencing.

The V and J genes are TRBV6-1 and TRBJ2-7; TRBD2 might be the D gene, on 6 matching bases. The clonotype originates from a human donor with non-small cell lung cancer. The sequencing input was lung tumor tissue. The DNA sequence follows: TGTGCCAGCAGTGTGACGGGAGCCCCCTACGAGCAGTACTTC. Translated, it reads CASSVTGAPYEQYF.